A single sample is the source of the 10 T cell receptor beta chains below, sequenced in a study of blood T cell repertoires in COVID-19. This table comes from immunoSEQ multiplex PCR, and its TCRdb copy is limited to in-frame clones, with some not included. The sample has about 260,000 clones, 88% seen once; the top ten hold roughly 4%. The material sequenced was peripheral blood. The source of these receptors is a man aged 55 to 70 who had recovered from COVID-19.

V and J are TRBV4-2 and TRBJ2-7; D uncertain. V lost 0 bases to trimming and J lost 6 bases, with 15 bases between them. Germline V gene sequence: CDR1 LGHNA, CDR2 YNFKEQ. This CDR3 contains 15 residues. The CDR3 region is CASSQDGLTSSEQYF. The CDR3 nucleotides are TGTGCCAGCAGCCAAGATGGCCTCACCTCTAGCGAGCAGTACTTC.

The V gene is TRBV19, the J gene TRBJ2-7, with D perhaps TRBD1 (6 bases). Trimming removed 6 bases from V and 3 bases from J, with 12 bases in between. This CDR3 has 13 residues. The V gene's germline CDR1 is LNHDA and CDR2 SQIVND (reference sequence). The CDR3 DNA is TGTGCCAGTAGCGGGACAATAGACTACGAGCAGTACTTC. Translating gives CASSGTIDYEQYF. The whole variable domain, remainder taken from reference TRBV19 and TRBJ2-7, is DGGITQSPKYLFRKEGQNVTLSCEQNLNHDAMYWYRQDPGQGLRLIYYSQIVNDFQKGDIAEGYSVSREKKESFPLTVTSAQKNPTAFYLCASSGTIDYEQYFGPGTRLTVT.

DNA of the CDR3: TGTGCCAGCAGCTTCCAACAGGGGAATGAAAAACTGTTTTTT. Translating it yields CASSFQQGNEKLFF. The chain recombines TRBV5-4 with TRBJ1-4; 7 bases align to TRBD1. The CDR3 extends over 14 amino acids. J gave up 5 bases and V 2 bases, and 3 bases lay outside the gene matches. CDR1 is SGHNT and CDR2 is YYREEE in the germline V gene (reference sequence).

J is TRBJ2-5 and V is TRBV5-1; D is ambiguous. CDR3 length: 13 residues. Trimming removed 5 bases from V and 3 bases from J, with 11 bases in between. CDR1 and CDR2 from the germline V gene are SGHRS and YFSETQ. The CDR3 region is CASSVQAEETQYF. The CDR3 DNA is TGCGCCAGCAGTGTTCAGGCAGAAGAGACCCAGTACTTC.

This clone appeared a single time. The chain couples TRBV25-1 to TRBJ1-4; 7 nucleotides match TRBD1. Unmatched junction bases numbered 7, after V lost 2 bases and J lost 4 bases. Per the germline V gene, CDR1 is MGHDK and CDR2 is SYGVNS. This CDR3 has 16 residues. CDR3 residues: CASSEPRAGGNEKLFF. CDR3 DNA sequence: TGTGCCAGCAGTGAACCCCGGGCAGGGGGTAATGAAAAACTGTTTTTT.

The rearrangement uses TRBV27 and TRBJ2-7; TRBD1 might be the D (5 bases). V gave up 4 bases and J gave up 6 bases, with 13 bases separating them. CDR1 is MNHEY, CDR2 SMNVEV, per germline (reference sequence). There are 13 residues in the CDR3. In nucleotides, the CDR3 is TGTGCCAGCAGTTCCCCGACAGATTTCGAGCAGTACTTC. It translates to CASSSPTDFEQYF.

The chain employs TRBV6-6 and TRBJ1-4, with TRBD1 as a possible D gene (5 bases). Germline V gene data show CDR1 as MNHNY and CDR2 as SVGAGI (reference sequence). The CDR3 consists of 14 residues. V lost 5 bases and J 5 bases, leaving 12 bases between the germline ends. CDR3 nucleotide sequence: TGTGCCAGCAGTACCGCGGGGGTCAATGAAAAACTGTTTTTT. Its translation is CASSTAGVNEKLFF.

V is TRBV6-2 or TRBV6-3 and J is TRBJ2-5; 8 bases line up with TRBD1. The CDR3 covers 19 residues. The germline CDR1 and CDR2 sequences are MNHEY and SVGEGT. Trimming at V came to 0 bases and at J to 1 base, leaving 13 bases not matched to a gene. The DNA for the CDR3 is TGTGCCAGCAGTTACTCCGGCAGGGGAGGACAGGGAAGCCAAGAGACCCAGTACTTC. Its protein is CASSYSGRGGQGSQETQYF.

The V gene is TRBV5-4, the J gene TRBJ1-2; the D gene is possibly TRBD1 (5 bases). CDR3 length equals 14 residues. Germline values: CDR1 SGHNT, CDR2 YYREEE (reference sequence). Trimming pared 1 base from V and 0 bases from J, leaving 7 bases between. The CDR3 region is CASSLSRANYGYTF. The CDR3 DNA follows: TGTGCCAGCAGCTTGAGCAGGGCTAACTATGGCTACACCTTC.

The gene calls are TRBV14 and TRBJ1-4; the match to TRBD1 covers 11 bases. The trim removed 4 bases at V and 8 bases at J, leaving 9 bases unmatched. The CDR3 has 16 amino acids. Germline values: CDR1 SGHDN, CDR2 FVKESK. The CDR3 coding sequence is TGTGCCAGCAGCCCCCGATGGACAGGGGGCTTGGAAAAACTGTTTTTT. Its protein is CASSPRWTGGLEKLFF.